A selection of T cell receptor beta chains follows, all from one sample in a study of Ad26.COV2.S vaccination and SARS-CoV-2 variants. Profiling relied on immunoSEQ multiplex PCR, and the TCRdb table lists in-frame clones only, not all of them. The table has about 420,000 clones, 88% seen once. This material consisted of peripheral blood, taken in a trial of Ad26.COV2.S vaccine versus placebo. The source of these receptors is a person between 18 and 65 years old who received the Ad26.COV2.S COVID-19 vaccine or a placebo. Each CDR3 is given with its conserved first and last residue. D genes are given only for firm matches. A row's size may be missing; if present it is once, few, many or a size class.

j_call: TRBJ1-1
d_call: NA
clone_size: NA
v_call: TRBV4-1
cdr3_nt: TGCGCCAGCAGCCAAGCCCTGGGACACAGAGACTCTGAAGCTTTCTTT
cdr3_aa: CASSQALGHRDSEAFF

j_call: TRBJ2-5
d_call: TRBD2
clone_size: NA
v_call: TRBV29-1
cdr3_nt: TGCAGCGTCGGGACTAGCGGGGTACGTCGGGAGACCCAGTACTTC
cdr3_aa: CSVGTSGVRRETQYF

j_call: TRBJ2-7
d_call: NA
clone_size: NA
v_call: TRBV19
cdr3_nt: TGTGCCAGTAGTATGGAACGGCGGCACGAGCAGTACTTC
cdr3_aa: CASSMERRHEQYF

j_call: TRBJ1-5
d_call: NA
clone_size: NA
v_call: TRBV28
cdr3_nt: TGTGCCAGCAGTCCAACGACAACTCTAAGCAATCAGCCCCAGCATTTT
cdr3_aa: CASSPTTTLSNQPQHF

j_call: TRBJ1-6
d_call: NA
clone_size: once
v_call: TRBV28
cdr3_nt: TGTGCCAGCTGGGGGGTGGGTTCACCCCTCCACTTT
cdr3_aa: CASWGVGSPLHF

j_call: TRBJ1-6
d_call: TRBD1
clone_size: NA
v_call: TRBV7-2
cdr3_nt: TGTGCCAGCAGCTCCAGACAGGGTGGGGCGCTGAATTCACCCCTCCACTTT
cdr3_aa: CASSSRQGGALNSPLHF

j_call: TRBJ1-2
d_call: TRBD1
clone_size: NA
v_call: TRBV29-1
cdr3_nt: TGCAGCGAGGGGACAGTATATGGCTACACCTTC
cdr3_aa: CSEGTVYGYTF

j_call: TRBJ1-4
d_call: NA
clone_size: NA
v_call: TRBV4-3
cdr3_nt: TGCGCCAGCAGCCAATTGGGGCAGAATGAAAAACTGTTTTTT
cdr3_aa: CASSQLGQNEKLFF

j_call: TRBJ1-2
d_call: TRBD1
clone_size: NA
v_call: TRBV6-2/TRBV6-3
cdr3_nt: TGTGCCAGCAGCTCCTACCAGTACCCCGGGACAGGACCTTCTTCGGGGGGCTACACCTTC
cdr3_aa: CASSSYQYPGTGPSSGGYTF

j_call: TRBJ2-1
d_call: TRBD2
clone_size: NA
v_call: TRBV10-2
cdr3_nt: TGCGCCAGCAGTGAGTTAAATACTAGCGGTAATGAGCAGTTCTTC
cdr3_aa: CASSELNTSGNEQFF

j_call: TRBJ1-6
d_call: NA
clone_size: NA
v_call: TRBV7-2
cdr3_nt: TGTGCCAGCAGCCAGGGCGAGGGGGTCACCCTCCACTTT
cdr3_aa: CASSQGEGVTLHF

j_call: TRBJ1-2
d_call: NA
clone_size: NA
v_call: TRBV29-1
cdr3_nt: TGCAGCGTTTCCGAACAGGGCGGTGGCTACACCTTC
cdr3_aa: CSVSEQGGGYTF

j_call: TRBJ2-1
d_call: NA
clone_size: NA
v_call: TRBV30
cdr3_nt: TGTGCCTGGAGCTGGGGGGCGGAAAATGAGCAGTTCTTC
cdr3_aa: CAWSWGAENEQFF

j_call: TRBJ1-6
d_call: NA
clone_size: NA
v_call: TRBV7-2
cdr3_nt: TGTGCCAGCGGTTCCTCGGGGCAGGGGAATTCACCCCTCCACTTT
cdr3_aa: CASGSSGQGNSPLHF

j_call: TRBJ1-4
d_call: NA
clone_size: NA
v_call: TRBV4-1
cdr3_nt: TGCGCCAGCAGCACCAGAAGACCCAGGGACCATAATGAAAAACTGTTTTTT
cdr3_aa: CASSTRRPRDHNEKLFF

j_call: TRBJ2-1
d_call: NA
clone_size: NA
v_call: TRBV15
cdr3_nt: TGTGCCACCAGCAGAGCGGGTGAGCAGTTCTTC
cdr3_aa: CATSRAGEQFF

j_call: TRBJ1-5
d_call: NA
clone_size: NA
v_call: TRBV19
cdr3_nt: TGTGCCAGTAGTTCGACCCGGACTCACTATCAGCCCCAGCATTTT
cdr3_aa: CASSSTRTHYQPQHF

j_call: TRBJ2-2
d_call: NA
clone_size: NA
v_call: TRBV12-3/TRBV12-4
cdr3_nt: TGTGCCAGCAGTTACACCGGGGAGCTGTTTTTT
cdr3_aa: CASSYTGELFF

j_call: TRBJ1-2
d_call: NA
clone_size: NA
v_call: TRBV11-2
cdr3_nt: TGTGCCAGCAGCTTGGACACGAACTCTAACTATGGCTACACCTTC
cdr3_aa: CASSLDTNSNYGYTF

j_call: TRBJ2-7
d_call: NA
clone_size: NA
v_call: TRBV7-9
cdr3_nt: TGTGCCAGCAGCATACCAGGGGGAGGCGAGCAGTACTTC
cdr3_aa: CASSIPGGGEQYF

j_call: TRBJ1-1
d_call: NA
clone_size: NA
v_call: TRBV30
cdr3_nt: TGTGCCTTACGTCCCGGTGGCACTGAAGCTTTCTTT
cdr3_aa: CALRPGGTEAFF

j_call: TRBJ1-6
d_call: NA
clone_size: NA
v_call: TRBV30
cdr3_nt: TGTGCCTGGACCTCAGCCTCCTATAATTCACCCCTCCACTTT
cdr3_aa: CAWTSASYNSPLHF

j_call: TRBJ1-6
d_call: NA
clone_size: few
v_call: TRBV28
cdr3_nt: TGTGCCAGCAGTTTTGGTAATTCACCCCTCCACTTT
cdr3_aa: CASSFGNSPLHF